Following are 11 T cell receptor beta chains from one sample sequenced in a study of response to subunit inactivated influenza vaccine listed by TCRdb under 2018. The library was built by means of RT-PCR. The run used an Illumina HiSeq 2500. The public sequencing data were trimmed at Q25 with fastp and processed into clonotypes with MiXCR by TCRdb, which kept only in-frame beta chains. Under each unique CDR3 protein, matching rows form one entry showing the most common genes and DNA. This sample comprises about 540,000 distinct CDR3 sequences, around 21% of them detected only once. About 3% of the sample is taken by the ten largest. Another study also made use of these data, one on T cells expressing NK-cell markers. Looking at the second paper: TCR beta cDNA libraries were made by 5'RACE template switching that added a universal primer site and unique molecular identifiers.

Here the sequenced sample was CD4+ T cells sorted from PBMCs, taken roughly 12 days after vaccination. The source is a man aged 45-60 years who received an inactivated influenza vaccine. Donor details come from another sample of the same person, matched by shared clones.

This clonotype was seen more than once but under ten times. The chain uses TRBV13 and TRBJ1-1; perhaps TRBD1 as D (5 bases). The germline V and J ends were trimmed by 4 bases and 3 bases, with 15 bases remaining between them. CDR1 and CDR2 from the germline V gene are PRHDT and FYEKMQ (reference sequence). CDR3 length: 15 residues. The chain's CDR3 is CASSSGGRVDTEAFF. Here the CDR3 DNA reads TGTGCCAGCAGCTCCGGAGGCAGGGTAGACACTGAAGCTTTCTTT.

The chain combines TRBV20-1 with TRBJ2-1; tentative D call: TRBD2 (7 bases). The germline CDR1 and CDR2 sequences are DFQATT and SNEGSKA (reference sequence). This CDR3 has 12 amino acids. CDR3 amino acids: CRDRGGGNEQFF. In DNA form, the CDR3 reads TGCAGAGACCGGGGAGGGGGCAATGAGCAGTTCTTC.

This clonotype was seen ten or more times. The CDR3 bases are TGCAGCGTTGGGGACAGGGGCACTGGGGCCAACGTCCTGACTTTC. As protein: CSVGDRGTGANVLTF. The V call is TRBV29-1, the J call TRBJ2-6; TRBD1 matches at 10 bases. This CDR3 spans 15 amino acids. J was trimmed by 2 bases and V by 4 bases; bases with no gene match: 2. Germline V gene lookup returns CDR1 SQVTM and CDR2 ANQGSEA.

The V call is TRBV7-9, the J call TRBJ2-7, with TRBD2 identical over 12 bases. The CDR3 loop spans 15 amino acids. Germline CDR1 and CDR2: SEHNR and FQNEAQ (reference sequence). The ends lost 2 bases at V and 4 bases at J; junction bases unmatched: 3. This CDR3 is CASSLLAGGTYEQYF. The CDR3 nucleotides are TGTGCCAGCAGCTTACTAGCGGGAGGGACTTACGAGCAGTACTTC.

This clonotype has more than one count but fewer than ten. The chain joins TRBV3-1 to TRBJ2-7; a weak D match, TRBD2 (5 bases). Trimming left V 0 bases short and J 0 bases short, with 15 bases between. The CDR3 spans 17 residues. Germline lookup yields CDR1 LGHDT and CDR2 YNNKEL (reference sequence). The CDR3 loop reads CASSQDPPSISSYEQYF. CDR3 sequence (DNA): TGTGCCAGCAGCCAAGACCCCCCTAGCATTAGCTCCTACGAGCAGTACTTC.

The chain carries TRBV4-3 and TRBJ2-1, with no clear D. Germline V CDR1 and CDR2: LGHNA, YSLEER. Trimming removed 0 bases from V and 10 bases from J, with 13 bases in between. The CDR3 has 14 residues. The CDR3 loop reads CASSQEARSMEQFF. The CDR3 nucleotides read TGCGCCAGCAGCCAAGAGGCGCGAAGTATGGAGCAGTTCTTC.

This rearrangement joins TRBV7-6 to TRBJ2-7; D is possibly TRBD2 (5 bases). V was clipped by 4 bases and J by 1 base, with 14 bases between them. The CDR3 length is 15 residues. Germline V gene data show CDR1 as SGHVS and CDR2 as FNYEAQ. CDR3 nucleotides: TGTGCCAGCAGCTCCTATGTTTCGGGGTCCTACGAGCAGTACTTC. It codes for CASSSYVSGSYEQYF. The full variable domain, rest sourced from reference TRBV7-6 and TRBJ2-7, is GAGVSQSPRYKVTKRGQDVALRCDPISGHVSLYWYRQALGQGPEFLTYFNYEAQQDKSGLPNDRFSAERPEGSISTLTIQRTEQRDSAMYRCASSSYVSGSYEQYFGPGTRLTVT.

This clonotype was observed a few times. J is TRBJ1-1 and V is TRBV5-5; 9 bases match TRBD1. Germline loops: CDR1 SGHKS, CDR2 YYEKEE (reference sequence). V was pared by 4 bases and J by 1 base, with 5 bases of the junction left unmatched. This CDR3 has 15 amino acids. CDR3 region: CASSQGTGKNTEAFF. CDR3 in DNA: TGTGCCAGCAGCCAGGGGACAGGGAAGAACACTGAAGCTTTCTTT.

This clonotype was seen more than once but under ten times. The CDR3 here is CASSQDPARSGSYEQYF. In nucleotides, the CDR3 is TGTGCCAGCAGCCAAGATCCGGCTAGATCGGGCTCCTACGAGCAGTACTTC. This sequence joins TRBV4-2 and TRBJ2-7; D is ambiguous. Germline V gene data show CDR1 as LGHNA and CDR2 as YNFKEQ. This CDR3 region has 17 residues. V shed 0 bases and J shed 0 bases, with 15 bases lying between them.

This clonotype was counted many times. V gene TRBV11-1 combines with J gene TRBJ2-1; 16 positions match TRBD2. J gave up 0 bases and V 5 bases, and 4 bases lay outside the gene matches. Germline V gene sequence: CDR1 SGHAT, CDR2 FQDESV (reference sequence). The CDR3 is 18 residues long. CDR3 sequence: CASSPGLAGGSSYNEQFF. As DNA, the CDR3 is TGTGCCAGCAGCCCGGGACTAGCGGGAGGGAGCTCCTACAATGAGCAGTTCTTC.

This clonotype was counted a few times. This CDR3 reads CAISGDSYYGYTF. Here the CDR3 DNA reads TGTGCCATCAGCGGAGACAGCTACTATGGCTACACCTTC. V and J are TRBV10-3 and TRBJ1-2; a weak D match, TRBD1 (5 bases). The V and J ends lost 6 bases and 3 bases respectively, with 11 bases between them. Germline values: CDR1 ENHRY, CDR2 SYGVKD. The length of the CDR3 is 13 residues.